The T cell receptor beta chain under discussion was sequenced for a study of cytomegalovirus exposure and HLA in healthy donors. Though nominally healthy at sampling, donors likely had unrecorded immune exposures. Germline V lookup: CDR1 LGHNA, CDR2 YNFKEQ. V dropped 0 bases and J dropped 4 bases, with 8 bases sitting between them. The CDR3 covers 14 residues. PCR primers comprised 60 Vbeta and 13 Jbeta primers. Here immunoSEQ multiplex PCR was the method, and the copy in TCRdb shows in-frame clones only, minus some. The sample includes 130,000 or so clones, about 76% of them seen just once. The source material was PBMCs. The chain couples TRBV4-2 to TRBJ2-3; D is unclear. The origin of this receptor is a woman aged 40 to 50 in good health and CMV-seronegative. The CDR3: CASSQELAPDTQYF. The CDR3 coding sequence is TGTGCCAGCAGCCAAGAGTTAGCCCCAGATACGCAGTATTTT.